This T cell receptor (beta chain) was observed in a study of blood T cells in healthy people across ages. Then a second PCR, running roughly 6 to 12 cycles, was carried out with a sample-barcoded 5' primer and a J-beta primer mix. MiXCR, run by TCRdb on the 5' RACE reads, gives a single entry per CDR3 protein. The sample yields approximately 730,000 distinct CDR3 sequences, approximately 55% seen once. The ends lost 4 bases at V and 2 bases at J; junction bases unmatched: 12. CDR3 size: 17 residues. CDR1 and CDR2 (germline): DFQATT, SNEGSKA (reference sequence). The chain joins TRBV20-1 to TRBJ2-1, with TRBD1 identical over 9 bases. This clonotype was obtained from a man aged 80 or over in good health. Sequenced input: blood. The CDR3 reads CSAMSPGTGRTYNEQFF. The CDR3 DNA sequence: TGCAGTGCTATGTCTCCTGGGACAGGGAGGACCTACAATGAGCAGTTCTTC.